This T cell receptor (beta chain) was recorded in a study of blood T cell repertoires in COVID-19. The authors' processing: The authors estimated nucleated cell counts from reference gene primer amplification. Assay: immunoSEQ multiplex PCR; the TCRdb copy retains only in-frame clones and omits some. V and J calls and clone size come straight from that table; D and trimming were deduced from the DNA. The table includes 150,000 to 250,000 clones, 65% to 90% detected once. CDR1 and CDR2 from the germline V gene are SGHRS and YFSETQ. This CDR3 comprises 14 residues. Trimming took off 4 bases at V and 0 bases at J, with 8 bases between the two ends.

The source material was PBMCs or T cells enriched from blood (not recorded which). The chain joins TRBV5-1 to TRBJ1-3; D is unclear. The origin of this receptor is a man in his forties or fifties who had recovered from COVID-19. The CDR3, as DNA: TGCGCCAGCAGCGACACAGACTCTGGAAACACCATATATTTT. Translating it yields CASSDTDSGNTIYF.